The 24 T cell receptor beta chains given below trace back to one sample, sequenced in a study of T cell responses to AZD1222 COVID-19 vaccine. TCRdb's copy holds only in-frame clones and misses some; the assay was immunoSEQ multiplex PCR. The data hold around 69,000 clones, with nearly 90% observed a single time. The specimen was peripheral blood, collected on day 0 of AZD1222 vaccination. Receptors originate from an adult in good health.

The chain carries TRBV28 and TRBJ1-2, with 10 bases fitting TRBD1. This CDR3 has 15 residues. Trimming cost V 5 bases and J 3 bases; bases outside gene matches: 6. CDR1 and CDR2 from the germline V gene are MDHEN and SYDVKM. The chain's CDR3 is CASSETGTGDYGYTF. As DNA, the CDR3 is TGTGCCAGCAGTGAGACCGGGACAGGGGACTATGGCTACACCTTC.

The chain has TRBV5-4 and TRBJ2-5; D gene unclear. CDR1 is SGHNT, CDR2 YYREEE, per germline (reference sequence). The CDR3 covers 13 residues. V gave up 4 bases and J gave up 5 bases, with 12 bases separating them. CDR3 amino acids: CASSGRTRETQYF. CDR3 bases: TGTGCCAGCAGCGGAAGGACCCGGGAGACCCAGTACTTC.

The sample holds a few counts of this clone. This sequence joins TRBV5-1 and TRBJ2-2, with a possible D match to TRBD2 (5 bases). The germline V and J ends were trimmed by 2 bases and 5 bases, with 22 bases remaining between them. Germline V gene data show CDR1 as SGHRS and CDR2 as YFSETQ. There are 18 residues in the CDR3. The CDR3 region is CASSFLGDPRGGTGELFF. The CDR3 DNA follows: TGCGCCAGCAGCTTCCTAGGAGACCCTCGGGGTGGGACCGGGGAGCTGTTTTTT.

The rearrangement joins TRBV2 to TRBJ2-3; 10 positions agree with TRBD1. The germline gives CDR1 SNHLY, CDR2 FYNNEI. The V and J ends lost 9 bases and 1 base, in that order; junction bases with no gene match: 7. The CDR3 is 15 residues long. CDR3 protein: CASSVDRGGTDTQYF. CDR3 nucleotides: TGTGCCAGTAGCGTGGACAGGGGGGGCACAGATACGCAGTATTTT.

The CDR3 bases are TGTGCCAGCAGCTCCTATAGGACAGGGCGGACTGAAGCTTTCTTT. Its translation: CASSSYRTGRTEAFF. The chain uses TRBV7-9 and TRBJ1-1, with TRBD1 identical over 8 bases. In germline, CDR1 is SEHNR, CDR2 FQNEAQ (reference sequence). V shed 4 bases, J shed 5 bases, and the junction held 9 bases outside the gene matches. The CDR3 has 15 residues.

CDR3 sequence: CASSLIHPGQGSDKNIQYF. In DNA, the CDR3 is TGTGCCAGCAGTTTAATCCACCCCGGACAGGGCTCCGACAAAAACATTCAGTACTTC. This chain links TRBV27 with TRBJ2-4, with 8 nucleotides matching TRBD1. CDR3 length equals 19 residues. V shed 2 bases and J 3 bases; nucleotides not matched to a gene: 15. The germline V gene encodes CDR1 MNHEY and CDR2 SMNVEV (reference sequence).

A single count supports this clone. J is TRBJ2-1 and V is TRBV24-1; TRBD2 agrees at 10 bases. The V gene end was trimmed by 3 bases and the J gene end by 4 bases; junction bases not matched to a gene: 5. CDR3 size: 16 residues. Germline lookup yields CDR1 KGHDR and CDR2 SFDVKD. The CDR3 loop is CATSDPSGRGYNEQFF. The CDR3 DNA is TGTGCCACCAGTGATCCTAGCGGGAGAGGGTACAATGAGCAGTTCTTC.

The chain combines TRBV5-1 with TRBJ2-1; possible D gene TRBD2, 5 bases. The CDR3 is 14 residues long. Germline CDR1 and CDR2: SGHRS and YFSETQ. V shed 4 bases and J shed 1 base, with 9 bases lying between them. CDR3 DNA: TGCGCCAGCAGCCGGGAACAATCCTACAATGAGCAGTTCTTC. It specifies CASSREQSYNEQFF.

The table lists this clone with a count of one. The chain links TRBV18 to TRBJ2-7, with 9 bases aligning to TRBD2. Germline V gene data show CDR1 as KGHSH and CDR2 as LQKENI. The V segment lost 6 bases and the J segment 3 bases; nucleotides outside the gene matches: 15. The CDR3 is 17 residues long. In DNA form, the CDR3 reads TGTGCCAGCTCCCGGGGGGCTAGCGGGGCCGCTGACTACGAGCAGTACGTC. Its translation: CASSRGASGAADYEQYV.

This chain links TRBV6-5 with TRBJ1-3; D is perhaps TRBD1 (5 bases). There are 15 residues in the CDR3. Per the germline V gene, CDR1 is MNHEY and CDR2 is SVGAGI. V lost 6 bases and J 4 bases, leaving 16 bases between the germline ends. The CDR3 here is CASSPQGTAGNTIYF. In nucleotides, the CDR3 is TGTGCCAGCAGCCCCCAGGGTACGGCCGGAAACACCATATATTTT.

In its sample, this clone was seen a few times. The CDR3 spells CAWSKGGSNTGELFF. The CDR3 DNA reads TGTGCCTGGAGTAAGGGCGGGTCGAACACCGGGGAGCTGTTTTTT. The V gene is TRBV30, the J gene TRBJ2-2; D perhaps matches TRBD2 (5 bases). CDR3 length equals 15 residues. V shed 2 bases and J shed 0 bases, with 10 bases lying between them. Germline V CDR1 and CDR2: GTSNPN, SVGIG (reference sequence). The variable domain in full, completed from reference TRBV30 and TRBJ2-2, reads SQTIHQWPATLVQPVGSPLSLECTVEGTSNPNLYWYRQAAGRGLQLLFYSVGIGQISSEVPQNLSASRPQDRQFILSSKKLLLSDSGFYLCAWSKGGSNTGELFFGEGSRLTVL.

J is TRBJ1-4 and V is TRBV5-1; 7 bases map to TRBD1. Looked up from germline, CDR1 is SGHRS and CDR2 is YFSETQ. The V and J ends lost 0 bases and 5 bases, in that order; junction bases with no gene match: 4. The CDR3 loop spans 15 amino acids. DNA for the CDR3: TGCGCCAGCAGCTTGGCGCAGGGGGGGAATGAAAAACTGTTTTTT. Protein product: CASSLAQGGNEKLFF.

The chain has TRBV3-1 (or the pseudogene TRBV3-2) and TRBJ2-3, with 10 bases identical to TRBD2. Looked up from germline, CDR1 is LGHDT and CDR2 is YNNKEL (reference sequence). V trimming: 3 bases; J trimming: 4 bases; junction bases outside the gene matches: 4. The CDR3 loop spans 15 amino acids. CDR3 nucleotides: TGTGCCAGCAGCCAGATAGCGGGGGGCCCAGATACGCAGTATTTT. This gives the protein CASSQIAGGPDTQYF.

The chain couples TRBV6-5 to TRBJ1-4; possibly TRBD1 for D (5 bases). CDR1 and CDR2 from the germline V gene are MNHEY and SVGAGI. V lost 3 bases, J lost 0 bases, and 8 bases lay in between. The CDR3 is 15 amino acids. For the CDR3, the DNA is TGTGCCAGCAGTTATAGGGGAGCAACTAATGAAAAACTGTTTTTT. Translation gives CASSYRGATNEKLFF.

This clone was seen more than once but under ten times. The CDR3 sequence is CATSDPGLAGHNEQFF. The CDR3 DNA reads TGTGCCACCAGTGATCCGGGACTAGCGGGACACAATGAGCAGTTCTTC. The V gene is TRBV24-1, the J gene TRBJ2-1; 13 bases are shared with TRBD2. Germline CDR1 KGHDR, CDR2 SFDVKD. V gave up 3 bases and J gave up 5 bases; unmatched junction bases: 3. This CDR3 comprises 16 residues.

The J gene is TRBJ1-4, the V gene TRBV28; TRBD1 might be the D (5 bases). V lost 5 bases and J 8 bases, leaving 15 bases between the germline ends. Germline CDR1 and CDR2: MDHEN and SYDVKM. This CDR3 region has 14 residues. The CDR3 loop reads CASSGTLHGEKLFF. CDR3 sequence (DNA): TGTGCCAGCAGTGGGACGCTTCACGGGGAAAAACTGTTTTTT.

The rearrangement joins TRBV4-1 to TRBJ2-1, with D possibly TRBD1 on 5 matching bases. V was shortened by 2 bases and J by 2 bases, with 10 bases between the two germline ends. Germline V lookup: CDR1 MGHRA, CDR2 YSYEKL. This CDR3 has 15 residues. The CDR3 region has the DNA TGCGCCAGCAGCCAACAGGGTACGACCTACAATGAGCAGTTCTTC. This codes for CASSQQGTTYNEQFF.

This chain uses TRBV28 with TRBJ2-2; either TRBD1 or TRBD2 may supply D (5 bases each). The V gene lost 7 bases and the J gene lost 1 base, with 16 bases spanning the gap. The CDR3 has 16 amino acids. Germline V CDR1 and CDR2: MDHEN, SYDVKM. The CDR3 reads CASTSTGTLNTGELFF. CDR3 in DNA: TGTGCCAGCACCTCCACCGGGACCCTGAACACCGGGGAGCTGTTTTTT.

This clone was seen a few times. The rearrangement uses TRBV10-3 and TRBJ1-4, with TRBD1 as a possible D gene (6 bases). The CDR3 runs 15 residues. The germline V gene has CDR1 ENHRY and CDR2 SYGVKD. Deletions cut 5 bases from V and 10 bases from J, with 20 bases between. CDR3 in DNA: TGTGCCATCAGTCCCTCGAGGACAGAGCTCGTAAAACTGTTTTTT. Translated, it gives CAISPSRTELVKLFF.

J is TRBJ2-3 and V is TRBV6-5, with TRBD1 matching 7 bases. The CDR3 loop spans 14 amino acids. V lost 7 bases to trimming and J lost 5 bases; unmatched junction nucleotides: 9. Germline values: CDR1 MNHEY, CDR2 SVGAGI. This CDR3 is CASKWGQTGDTQYF. CDR3 nucleotides: TGTGCCAGCAAGTGGGGACAGACGGGAGATACGCAGTATTTT.

The rearrangement links TRBV4-2 to TRBJ2-7; 7 positions match TRBD1. Germline-derived CDR1 and CDR2 are LGHNA and YNFKEQ. This CDR3 contains 15 residues. Unmatched junction bases numbered 6, after V lost 2 bases and J lost 2 bases. For the CDR3, the DNA is TGTGCCAGCAGCCAATCCCCGGGACAGCCCTACGAGCAGTACTTC. Translation: CASSQSPGQPYEQYF.

This clone has only one observation. This rearrangement joins TRBV6-1 to TRBJ2-1; 7 nucleotides match TRBD2. V lost 2 bases and J lost 9; bases outside the gene matches: 7. Germline values: CDR1 MNHNS, CDR2 SASEGT. This CDR3 is 14 amino acids long. CDR3 nucleotides: TGTGCCAGCAGTGAACTAGCGGTATGGGGTGAGCAGTTCTTC. Protein sequence: CASSELAVWGEQFF.

This clone has more than one count but fewer than ten. Compared with germline, one end of the junction differs, possibly owing to a read error. The gene calls are TRBV27 and TRBJ1-6; no definite D call. CDR1 is MNHEY, CDR2 SMNVEV, per germline (reference sequence). This CDR3 is built from 8 residues. The CDR3 DNA sequence: TGTGCCAGCAGTCCCGTAAACTTT. It encodes CASSPVNF.

The rearrangement joins TRBV28 to TRBJ2-1; D remains ambiguous. V dropped 3 bases and J dropped 2 bases, with 20 bases sitting between them. The CDR3 length is 18 residues. Germline V gene data show CDR1 as MDHEN and CDR2 as SYDVKM. The chain's CDR3 is CASSFGRSSVAPYNEQFF. The CDR3 nucleotides read TGTGCCAGCAGTTTTGGCAGGAGTTCTGTCGCCCCCTACAATGAGCAGTTCTTC.